Detailed here is one T cell receptor (beta chain). This clone was picked up one time. The target of this receptor is not known. Base quality data are lacking; no much larger clone is found one base away. The immunoSEQ Assay, a bias-controlled multiplex PCR, was used to amplify TCRbeta CDR3 regions from genomic DNA. The paper's processing steps were these. Nucleated cell counts per sample were estimated from amplification of reference gene primers within the assay. To quantify the absolute abundance of each unique TCRbeta CDR3 rearrangement, sequence reads were collapsed and filtered. For each sample, productive Simpson clonality was calculated by taking the square root of Simpson's diversity index across productive rearrangements. TCRdb mirrors the immuneACCESS table, restricted to in-frame sequences. Some clones are absent from its copies; in checked studies, under half trace to an unresolved V gene, and the reason for the others is unknown. That table supplies the V and J calls and clone size; D and trimming were determined from the DNA. This sample gives 350,000 to 550,000 clones in total; approximately 92% of them show up just once. 1.1% of the sample is held by the ten biggest clonotypes.

In the prospective study, participants were 18 to 89 years old, resided in about two dozen geographic areas of the United States, and were enrolled through a virtual design. In the prospective study, cohorts were assigned on the basis of participant-reported clinical history obtained from a screening survey and a study questionnaire. Recovered participants in ImmuneRACE Cohort 3 were defined by two consecutive negative NP/OP PCR tests, clearance by a healthcare professional, or resolution of symptoms. In the prospective study, mobile phlebotomists collected whole blood, serum and a nasopharyngeal or oropharyngeal swab from each participant. Over a roughly 2-month period, participants in the prospective study had the option of providing additional blood draws and questionnaires. Prospective study blood samples were shipped either frozen or at room temperature before DNA extraction. The sample comes from a study of blood T cell repertoires in COVID-19 (dated by TCRdb to about 2020). Broadly, across the study: The collaborator samples originated in the United States, Italy and Spain and spanned the acute and convalescent phases of COVID-19. Nearly every sample came with metadata listing a de-identified subject ID, COVID-19 status, age in years and sex. The repertoires were made available in a free public database intended to serve as a resource for research on the immune response to SARS-CoV-2. The material from the prospective study consisted of cDNA or gDNA derived from T cells, B-cell-depleted T cells, or PBMCs. Where HLA class I and class II types were available, the types were taken from metadata supplied by the sample provider, not from assay-based typing. The samples were drawn from the first 160 participants of the ongoing ImmuneRACE study and from 1,254 subjects provided by 6 global collaborators. Deeply sampled blood TCRbeta repertoires from subjects exposed to, actively infected with, or recovered from COVID-19 were included in the dataset. The full study reports these points: The quantity of clinical and demographic metadata differed by source and by participant and was supplied without curation.

The junction shows trimming of 6 bases on V and 6 bases on J, plus 24 bases between the germline ends. The germline V gene encodes CDR1 MDHEN and CDR2 SYDVKM. From cysteine to phenylalanine, the CDR3 is 17 amino acids long. CDR3 DNA only is kept here, 51 bases in frame from base 1. Sequenced sample: PBMCs or T cells enriched from blood (not recorded which). The rearranged segments are TRBV28 and TRBJ2-1; tentative D gene TRBD1, with 5 bases matching. This TCR was recovered from a man aged 25 to 40 who had recovered from COVID-19. The CDR3 reads as follows: CASSQDSNQPWRNEQFF. The DNA is as follows: TGTGCCAGCAGCCAAGACAGTAACCAACCATGGCGCAATGAGCAGTTCTTC.